One sample yielded the 10 T cell receptor beta chains listed below, sequenced in a study of post-analysis software for immune sequencing data. Study-level results: There were roughly 5 TRBV segments more frequent in patients than controls, and TRBV5-6, TRBV5-1 and TRBV20-1 were among them.

Unique molecular identifiers featured in each of the TCR beta cDNA libraries. One entry per CDR3 protein, called by TCRdb with MiXCR from the PCR reads. The sample holds hundreds of thousands of distinct CDR3 sequences, approximately 59% seen once. These receptors' antigens are unknown. Sequenced input: blood. The receptors were sampled from a girl under 10 years old with multiple sclerosis.

This chain connects TRBV6-5 to TRBJ2-5, with D perhaps TRBD1 (5 bases). V lost 0 bases, J lost 8 bases, and 10 bases lay in between. Looked up from germline, CDR1 is MNHEY and CDR2 is SVGAGI. The length of the CDR3 is 13 residues. CDR3 nucleotide sequence: TGTGCCAGCAGTTACTCGCCAGGGAATACCCAGTACTTC. Its translation is CASSYSPGNTQYF.

This clonotype was counted between two and nine times. This rearrangement joins TRBV12-3 or TRBV12-4 to TRBJ1-2; 9 bases agree with TRBD1. The CDR3 consists of 15 residues. The V and J ends lost 5 bases and 2 bases, in that order; junction bases with no gene match: 6. The CDR3 is CASSPGTGRNYGYTF. The DNA for the CDR3 is TGTGCCAGCAGTCCCGGGACAGGGAGGAACTATGGCTACACCTTC.

This chain uses TRBV12-3 or TRBV12-4 with TRBJ1-2; D unresolved. Trimming removed 5 bases from V and 2 bases from J, with 15 bases in between. The CDR3 has 15 residues. CDR3 loop: CASSPSEGRNYGYTF. In DNA, the CDR3 is TGTGCCAGCAGTCCTTCCGAGGGCCGGAACTATGGCTACACCTTC.

The chain recombines TRBV5-1 with TRBJ2-1; 14 bases are a match to TRBD2. Germline CDR1 reads SGHRS; CDR2 reads YFSETQ. With V trimmed by 2 bases and J by 5 bases, 6 bases remained unmatched. The CDR3 length is 17 residues. The CDR3 reads CASSFMGLAGADNEQFF. DNA of the CDR3: TGCGCCAGCAGCTTCATGGGACTAGCGGGGGCGGACAATGAGCAGTTCTTC.

This chain connects TRBV5-5 to TRBJ2-1, with 8 bases fitting TRBD1. The length of the CDR3 is 15 residues. Germline CDR1 is SGHKS and CDR2 is YYEKEE (reference sequence). The trim removed 0 bases at V and 6 bases at J, leaving 5 bases unmatched. The CDR3 sequence: CASSLGITGGNEQFF. The CDR3 DNA sequence: TGTGCCAGCAGCTTGGGAATCACAGGGGGCAATGAGCAGTTCTTC.

The CDR3 protein is CASSQDSSQTPFRPAPYNEQFF. The CDR3 DNA follows: TGCGCCAGCAGCCAAGATTCCAGCCAGACCCCCTTCCGGCCAGCTCCCTACAATGAGCAGTTCTTC. The genes are TRBV4-1 and TRBJ2-1; D is uncertain. The CDR3 extends over 22 amino acids. V lost 0 bases, J lost 2 bases, and 29 bases lay in between. Per germline, CDR1 MGHRA and CDR2 YSYEKL.

In this sample, this clonotype turned up a few times. The chain joins TRBV3-1 to TRBJ1-2; D possibly corresponds to TRBD1 (5 bases). Germline V lookup: CDR1 LGHDT, CDR2 YNNKEL (reference sequence). This CDR3 spans 13 amino acids. Trimming cost V 0 bases and J 8 bases, with 10 bases left between them. CDR3 in amino acids: CASSQEGVGGYTF. The DNA of the CDR3 is TGTGCCAGCAGCCAAGAAGGGGTTGGCGGCTACACCTTC.

The chain carries TRBV6-6 and TRBJ2-5; D is possibly TRBD2 (5 bases). Trimming removed 6 bases from V and 4 bases from J, with 15 bases in between. This CDR3 region has 14 residues. Looked up from germline, CDR1 is MNHNY and CDR2 is SVGAGI (reference sequence). The CDR3 sequence: CASSPLPGRETQYF. In DNA, the CDR3 is TGTGCCAGCAGCCCCCTTCCGGGAAGAGAGACCCAGTACTTC.

The chain couples TRBV12-3 or TRBV12-4 to TRBJ1-2; 8 bases match TRBD1. The J segment lost 3 bases and the V segment lost 6 bases, leaving 12 bases of the junction unmatched. The CDR3 sequence is 16 residues long. CDR3 in DNA: TGTGCCAGCAGCCAACGGCTATTGACAGGGGACTATGGCTACACCTTC. This sequence encodes CASSQRLLTGDYGYTF.

The gene calls are TRBV10-3 and TRBJ1-5; D unclear. The CDR3 spans 17 residues. V was pared by 0 bases and J by 0 bases, with 12 bases between. Germline values: CDR1 ENHRY, CDR2 SYGVKD. CDR3 DNA sequence: TGTGCCATCAGTGAGTCTGGTTCAGCGATTAGCAATCAGCCCCAGCATTTT. Translated: CAISESGSAISNQPQHF.